This T cell receptor beta chain was recorded in a study of cytomegalovirus exposure and HLA in healthy donors. Findings and limits, study-wide: In a later analysis, most CMV-associated TCR beta chains appeared HLA-restricted. A later analysis reportedly found that, within productive TCRs, an Asian-associated ancestry cluster had fewer N-insertions than the mean observed across the roughly 690 donors.

Donors in the study were healthy people who gave bone marrow. Primers for the PCR totalled 60 Vbeta and 13 Jbeta. Methods used by the authors: The authors later counted roughly 87 million unique TCR beta chains, approximately 10 million of them shared. Data came from immunoSEQ multiplex PCR; TCRdb stores just in-frame clones and leaves some out. That table furnishes V, J and clone size, whereas the DNA furnished D and trimming. The table records around 140,000 clones, about four fifths of them present only once. V shed 4 bases and J 6 bases; nucleotides not matched to a gene: 11. Germline CDR1 reads SGHRS; CDR2 reads YFSETQ. The CDR3 covers 16 residues. This clone was observed a single time. What it binds is unknown.

The source of this sequence is a middle-aged man in good health and CMV-seronegative. Sequencing was performed on PBMCs. The rearrangement links TRBV5-1 to TRBJ2-1, with TRBD1 matching 9 bases. This CDR3 is CASSPNDRGVGNEQFF. CDR3 DNA sequence: TGCGCCAGCAGCCCAAATGACAGGGGGGTTGGCAATGAGCAGTTCTTC. Using reference TRBV5-1 and TRBJ2-1 for the parts outside the CDR3, the full variable domain is KAGVTQTPRYLIKTRGQQVTLSCSPISGHRSVSWYQQTPGQGLQFLFEYFSETQRNKGNFPGRFSGRQFSNSRSEMNVSTLELGDSALYLCASSPNDRGVGNEQFFGPGTRLTVL.